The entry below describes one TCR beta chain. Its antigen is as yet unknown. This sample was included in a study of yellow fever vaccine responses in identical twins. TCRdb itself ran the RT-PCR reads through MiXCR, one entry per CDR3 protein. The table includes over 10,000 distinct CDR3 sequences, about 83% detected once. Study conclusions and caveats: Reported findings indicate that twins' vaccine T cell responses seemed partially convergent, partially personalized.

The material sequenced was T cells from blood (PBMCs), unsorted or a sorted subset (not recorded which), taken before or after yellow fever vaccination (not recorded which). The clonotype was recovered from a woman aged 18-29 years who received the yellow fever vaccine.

This chain's CDR3 is CASSSAVGQPQHF. The CDR3 coding sequence is TGTGCCAGCAGTTCTGCGGTAGGTCAGCCCCAGCATTTT. This chain uses TRBV27 with TRBJ1-5; D is unclear. Trimming shortened V by 4 bases and J by 6 bases, and 10 bases separated the two germline ends. In germline, CDR1 is MNHEY, CDR2 SMNVEV (reference sequence). The CDR3 consists of 13 residues.